These 21 T cell receptor beta chains were sequenced from one sample in a study of cytomegalovirus exposure and HLA in healthy donors. PCR was performed using 60 Vbeta and 13 Jbeta primers. TCRdb keeps only in-frame clones here, not all; method: immunoSEQ multiplex PCR. The sample has over 150,000 clones; more than 75% are singletons. Specimen: PBMCs. These receptors all come from a young man in good health and CMV-seropositive.

V is TRBV9 and J is TRBJ2-1; 12 bases align to TRBD2. This CDR3 contains 14 residues. The trim removed 4 bases at V and 9 bases at J, leaving 5 bases unmatched. CDR1 SGDLS and CDR2 YYNGEE come from the germline V gene. The CDR3 DNA follows: TGTGCCAGCAGCTCCGGGACTAGCGGGTTTGAGCAGTTCTTC. Translating gives CASSSGTSGFEQFF. The whole variable domain, filled in from reference TRBV9 and TRBJ2-1, reads DSGVTQTPKHLITATGQRVTLRCSPRSGDLSVYWYQQSLDQGLQFLIQYYNGEERAKGNILERFSAQQFPDLHSELNLSSLELGDSALYFCASSSGTSGFEQFFGPGTRLTVL.

The chain combines TRBV7-9 with TRBJ2-3, with 7 positions matching TRBD2. V shed 5 bases, J shed 2 bases, and the junction held 7 bases outside the gene matches. Looked up from germline, CDR1 is SEHNR and CDR2 is FQNEAQ (reference sequence). The CDR3 runs 15 residues. The CDR3 loop reads CASSPPRGSTDTQYF. DNA of the CDR3: TGTGCCAGCAGCCCTCCGCGGGGGTCCACAGATACGCAGTATTTT.

The chain uses TRBV5-5 and TRBJ2-2; no definite D call. Germline lookup yields CDR1 SGHKS and CDR2 YYEKEE (reference sequence). V gave up 0 bases and J gave up 0 bases, with 6 bases separating them. This CDR3 spans 15 amino acids. In nucleotides, the CDR3 is TGTGCCAGCAGCTTGGACAGCTCGAACACCGGGGAGCTGTTTTTT. It yields the protein CASSLDSSNTGELFF.

As for this clone: Its ends do not fully match the called genes, so a read error is possible. The chain has TRBV7-9 and TRBJ1-1, with 7 bases fitting TRBD1. The CDR3 contains 15 residues. CDR1 and CDR2 from the germline V gene are SEHNR and FQNEAQ (reference sequence). The CDR3 coding sequence is TGTTCCAGCAGCATAAGACAGGGCCCGAACACTGAAGCTTTCTTT. Its translation is CSSSIRQGPNTEAFF.

The rearrangement joins TRBV11-2 to TRBJ1-3; D is undetermined. Germline CDR1 SGHAT, CDR2 FQNNGV. This CDR3 has 12 residues. The V end was cut by 3 bases, the J end by 4 bases, with 4 bases between. In DNA form, the CDR3 reads TGTGCCAGCAGCTTCCAAGGAAACACCATATATTTT. Its protein is CASSFQGNTIYF.

V gene TRBV6-1 combines with J gene TRBJ2-1, with 9 bases matching TRBD2. V gave up 2 bases and J gave up 12 bases; unmatched junction bases: 11. In germline, CDR1 is MNHNS, CDR2 SASEGT. The CDR3 totals 15 residues. The CDR3 is CASSEKWREGHRQFF. DNA of the CDR3: TGTGCCAGCAGTGAAAAATGGCGGGAGGGCCATCGGCAGTTCTTC.

The chain joins TRBV29-1 to TRBJ2-1, with a possible D match to TRBD2 (6 bases). CDR1 and CDR2 from the germline V gene are SQVTM and ANQGSEA. With 8 bases removed from V and 8 bases from J, the gap between germline ends came to 19 bases. This CDR3 contains 13 residues. CDR3 nucleotide sequence: TGCAGCTCCCGGCCAAGACTAGTCGATGAGCAGTTCTTC. Its translation: CSSRPRLVDEQFF.

CDR3 amino acids: CASSSGTGGNQPQHF. The CDR3 DNA reads as TGTGCCAGCAGCTCCGGGACAGGGGGTAATCAGCCCCAGCATTTT. V is TRBV7-9 and J is TRBJ1-5; TRBD1 matches at 11 bases. The CDR3 length is 15 residues. CDR1 SEHNR and CDR2 FQNEAQ come from the germline V gene (reference sequence). Unmatched junction bases numbered 3, after V lost 4 bases and J lost 4 bases.

This chain connects TRBV4-2 to TRBJ2-1; D perhaps matches TRBD2 (6 bases). Per germline, CDR1 LGHNA and CDR2 YNFKEQ. Trimming cost V 3 bases and J 4 bases, with 16 bases left between them. The CDR3 loop spans 16 amino acids. The CDR3 reads CASSQSSGTPYNEQFF. DNA for the CDR3: TGTGCCAGCAGCCAGTCCTCCGGGACTCCGTACAATGAGCAGTTCTTC.

This clone has a single count. The gene calls are TRBV2 and TRBJ2-5, with 7 bases identical to TRBD1. V was pared by 5 bases and J by 2 bases, with 2 bases of the junction left unmatched. Germline V gene sequence: CDR1 SNHLY, CDR2 FYNNEI. The CDR3 consists of 13 residues. In DNA, the CDR3 is TGTGCCAGCAGTATACAGGGGCAAGAGACCCAGTACTTC. It specifies CASSIQGQETQYF.

The chain employs TRBV18 and TRBJ1-1; TRBD1 matches at 7 bases. CDR3 size: 16 residues. CDR1 and CDR2 from the germline V gene are KGHSH and LQKENI. V dropped 1 base and J dropped 0; count of bases not matched to a gene: 5. Here the CDR3 reads CASSPLPGQLNTEAFF. The CDR3 bases are TGTGCCAGCTCACCACTACCGGGACAGCTGAACACTGAAGCTTTCTTT.

The J gene is TRBJ1-1, the V gene TRBV28; D remains unclear. Trimming pared 5 bases from V and 3 bases from J, leaving 7 bases between. The germline CDR1 and CDR2 sequences are MDHEN and SYDVKM. The CDR3 covers 12 residues. CDR3 DNA sequence: TGTGCCAGCAGTCCTATATACACTGAAGCTTTCTTT. This gives the protein CASSPIYTEAFF.

The chain uses TRBV7-9 and TRBJ1-5; D is unclear. Trimming shortened V by 3 bases and J by 4 bases, and 4 bases separated the two germline ends. The CDR3 runs to 12 residues. The germline V gene encodes CDR1 SEHNR and CDR2 FQNEAQ (reference sequence). As DNA, the CDR3 is TGTGCCAGCAGCTTCCTTAATCAGCCCCAGCATTTT. It translates to CASSFLNQPQHF.

The chain carries TRBV7-2 and TRBJ1-2, with no clear D. The CDR3 is made up of 13 amino acids. Germline V gene lookup returns CDR1 SGHTA and CDR2 FQGNSA. The ends were cut back, 11 bases at V and 8 bases at J, with 21 bases in the middle. CDR3 region: CAATPEAVVGYTF. The CDR3 nucleotides read TGTGCCGCCACCCCGGAGGCTGTTGTGGGCTACACCTTC.

This clone was detected a few times. The chain couples TRBV27 to TRBJ1-4; D gene ambiguous. V gave up 3 bases and J gave up 6 bases, with 11 bases separating them. This CDR3 is 14 amino acids long. Germline loops: CDR1 MNHEY, CDR2 SMNVEV (reference sequence). In DNA form, the CDR3 reads TGTGCCAGCAGTTTGGGAGGGATTCATGAAAAACTGTTTTTT. Translation gives CASSLGGIHEKLFF.

V and J are TRBV18 and TRBJ2-1, with D possibly matching TRBD1 (6 bases). The CDR3 length is 13 residues. Per the germline V gene, CDR1 is KGHSH and CDR2 is LQKENI. V was clipped by 4 bases and J by 12 bases, with 16 bases between them. CDR3 nucleotide sequence: TGTGCCAGCTCACAACAAGAGGGGGATCCGCAGTTCTTC. Its protein product is CASSQQEGDPQFF.

The CDR3, as DNA: TGTGCCAGCAGGACCGGGACTAGCGGGAGGGCTCGGGATACGCAGTATTTT. This encodes CASRTGTSGRARDTQYF. The chain couples TRBV5-4 to TRBJ2-3; 16 bases agree with TRBD2. With 5 bases clipped from V and 6 bases from J, the junction kept 9 bases outside the gene matches. The CDR3 runs 17 residues. Per germline, CDR1 SGHNT and CDR2 YYREEE (reference sequence).

This chain connects TRBV7-2 to TRBJ2-1; tentatively, D is TRBD2 (5 bases). Germline assignment: CDR1 SGHTA and CDR2 FQGNSA. Trimming removed 7 bases from V and 9 bases from J, with 22 bases in between. The CDR3 sequence is 15 residues long. The CDR3 DNA sequence: TGTGCCAGCACCCCGGCGGGTGCTGGTTCGAGTGAGCAGTTCTTC. It is translated as CASTPAGAGSSEQFF.

V gene TRBV7-2 combines with J gene TRBJ2-2; the match to TRBD2 covers 8 bases. The CDR3 sequence is 14 residues long. Germline V gene sequence: CDR1 SGHTA, CDR2 FQGNSA. Trimming cost V 4 bases and J 14 bases; bases outside gene matches: 12. The CDR3 bases are TGTGCCAGCAGCTACCTTGGCGGGAGGCCGGGTCTGTTTTTT. It yields the protein CASSYLGGRPGLFF.

V is TRBV30 and J is TRBJ2-2; 9 nucleotides agree with TRBD1. Germline assignment: CDR1 GTSNPN and CDR2 SVGIG (reference sequence). With 0 bases clipped from V and 6 bases from J, the junction kept 8 bases outside the gene matches. This CDR3 is 16 amino acids long. The CDR3 loop is CAWSVKGTGLSGELFF. CDR3 in DNA: TGTGCCTGGAGTGTAAAAGGGACAGGGTTGTCCGGGGAGCTGTTTTTT.

V gene TRBV5-4 combines with J gene TRBJ2-1, with D perhaps TRBD2 (6 bases). Trimming shortened V by 5 bases and J by 0 bases, and 15 bases separated the two germline ends. The germline CDR1 and CDR2 sequences are SGHNT and YYREEE (reference sequence). The CDR3 is made up of 16 amino acids. CDR3 sequence: CASSFLAESSYNEQFF. The CDR3 nucleotides are TGTGCCAGCAGTTTTTTAGCGGAAAGCTCCTACAATGAGCAGTTCTTC.